A selection of T cell receptor beta chains follows, all from one sample in a study of immune characterization of retroperitoneal liposarcoma. TCRdb recomputed calls from the PCR reads with MiXCR, one row per CDR3 protein. The data contain roughly 20,000 distinct CDR3 sequences, 37% of them singletons. The specimen was blood. These receptors were collected from a male donor with retroperitoneal liposarcoma. The conserved cysteine and the conserved F or W are not part of the CDR3 here. Each record gives: V gene, D gene, CDR3 protein. The D gene is left open where the match is weak.

>TRBV6-1|.
ASISFRLGELF
>TRBV7-2|TRBD2
ASSRTSDHNEQY
>TRBV7-3|.
ASSFDSGGTDTQY
>TRBV6-1|TRBD2
ASTSSLAGDNEQF
>TRBV11-3|TRBD2
ATMAGGPADTQY
>TRBV7-6|TRBD2
ASSATSGGYNEQY
>TRBV6-1|TRBD2
ASYKETSLDTGELF
>TRBV7-2|.
ASSLIPSTYNEQY
>TRBV6-4|TRBD1
ASSPNTDRASYEQF
>TRBV7-2|TRBD2
ASSQLAGVLDTQY
>TRBV11-2|.
ASSFFQETQY
>TRBV6-5|.
ASSYSGSSSYEQY
>TRBV7-8|.
ASSLSLAYEQF
>TRBV6-6|.
ASSYDRVTQETQY
>TRBV27|.
ASSSGDTTETQF
>TRBV7-2|TRBD1
ASSFGTEYNEQY
>TRBV6-1|.
ASSRDPDQETQY
>TRBV12-3/TRBV12-4|.
ASSRTELNSPLH
>TRBV12-3/TRBV12-4|.
ASSFRRNGETQY
>TRBV7-2|TRBD2
ASSEGGDYQQF
>TRBV7-2|.
ASSLRCGPRYEQY
>TRBV27|.
ASTGQNTGELF
>TRBV28|TRBD2
ASSLWGGGGIAKNIQY
>TRBV7-6|.
ASSSPGPNQPQH
>TRBV7-2|.
ASHGGFYEQF
>TRBV4-1|.
ASSQNGQTQETQY
>TRBV12-5|.
ARGEGWGETQY
>TRBV5-1|.
ASTRAREETQY
>TRBV6-1|TRBD1
ASSPRTGFSPCEQY
>TRBV11-1|TRBD2
ASSSPTTPRGGGRVIYERY
>TRBV6-1|TRBD2
ASTGLAGNYYNEQF
>TRBV6-1|.
ASSRAGARDEQF
>TRBV7-3|TRBD2
ASSDAGEGYNEQF
>TRBV7-2|.
ASSGRRNEQY
>TRBV6-2/TRBV6-3|TRBD2
ASSRPGTSGRVYEQY
>TRBV6-5|.
ASQTAGFGAQY
>TRBV6-1|.
ASIELYEQY
>TRBV6-1|.
ASRPQPQETQF
>TRBV28|.
ASSINRNSPLH
>TRBV6-8|.
ASSQGHTEAF
>TRBV6-6|.
ASSYEGAGEQY
>TRBV6-1|.
ASSYHIKETQF
>TRBV12-3/TRBV12-4|.
ASSFSASKHYEQF
>TRBV24-1|.
ATSDFRDASHRDEQY
>TRBV11-3|.
ASSPGGGSPDTQY
>TRBV11-1|.
ASSLATGRTEAF
>TRBV11-3|TRBD1
ASSPRTGGVETQY
>TRBV27|.
ASSLDRLEREQY
>TRBV27|.
ASSSSALLEQF
>TRBV4-1|TRBD2
ASSLSGLAGDLTDTQY
>TRBV6-8|TRBD2
ASSALAGPQATQY
>TRBV12-3/TRBV12-4|.
ASSLGQGLWDEQF
>TRBV6-6|TRBD1
ASSYSINDRVVRGTQF
>TRBV27|.
ASSLGYHNEQF
>TRBV7-8|.
ASSLGPTPTEKETQY